Reported below is one T cell receptor beta chain. Antigen specificity is unknown. These data belong to a study of shared clonotypes between healthy human individuals. General study results and limits: Researchers sampled blood only, noting tissue repertoires likely differ.

Deep was the level used in running the assay. Assay used: immunoSEQ multiplex PCR; TCRdb lists only in-frame clones, some missing. The repertoire holds 2 million to 3 million clones, with under 95% as singletons. Sequenced material: naive CD4+ T cells from PBMCs. Subset denoted: CD45RA+ positively selected. The sequence was collected from a man between 18 and 29 years old in good health. Some clones in this sample may be carry-over from other donors' samples.

The CDR3 protein is CASSLLGSGRQDTQYF. In DNA, the CDR3 is TGTGCCAGCAGCTTGCTTGGTAGCGGGAGGCAAGATACGCAGTATTTT. The gene calls are TRBV5-4 and TRBJ2-3, with 10 bases aligning to TRBD2. In germline, CDR1 is SGHNT, CDR2 YYREEE (reference sequence). The CDR3 spans 16 residues. V was clipped by 1 base and J by 5 bases; unmatched bases: 7.